The 20 T cell receptor beta chains in this list originate from one sample, sequenced in a study of blood T cell repertoires in COVID-19. The method was immunoSEQ multiplex PCR; TCRdb's version includes in-frame clones alone and lacks a portion of them. Of tens of thousands of clones detected, 85% to 95% appear once; the ten largest clones hold approximately 8.4%. Material for sequencing was peripheral blood. The receptors derive from a human donor in a cohort sampled during active COVID-19.

This chain's CDR3 is CASSANRGRPNYGYTF. The DNA of the CDR3 is TGTGCCAGCTCAGCCAACAGGGGCCGACCTAACTATGGCTACACCTTC. The chain joins TRBV18 to TRBJ1-2, with 7 bases lining up with TRBD1. This CDR3 is 16 amino acids long. J gave up 0 bases and V 5 bases, and 9 bases lay outside the gene matches. Germline V gives CDR1 KGHSH, CDR2 LQKENI.

The gene calls are TRBV3-1 (or the pseudogene TRBV3-2) and TRBJ2-5; the D gene is possibly TRBD1 (5 bases). Deletions cut 4 bases from V and 5 bases from J, with 20 bases between. Germline V CDR1 and CDR2: LGHDT, YNNKEL (reference sequence). This CDR3 contains 16 residues. CDR3 sequence reads: CASSLWMAPKGETQYF. The CDR3 nucleotides are TGTGCCAGCAGCCTCTGGATGGCACCCAAGGGGGAGACCCAGTACTTC.

The chain is built from TRBV19 and TRBJ1-3, with D maybe TRBD1 (5 bases). Germline V CDR1 and CDR2: LNHDA, SQIVND (reference sequence). The CDR3 covers 12 residues. Trimming removed 7 bases at V and 7 bases at J, with 11 bases between. CDR3 residues: CASTGKRNTIYF. For the CDR3, the DNA is TGTGCCAGTACAGGGAAACGGAACACCATATATTTT.

This chain links TRBV30 with TRBJ1-6, with a tentative D call TRBD1 (6 bases). Germline CDR1 is GTSNPN and CDR2 is SVGIG (reference sequence). The V gene lost 3 bases and the J gene lost 10 bases, with 13 bases spanning the gap. The CDR3 is 13 residues long. CDR3 DNA: TGTGCCTGGAGAGGGGGATTCCGCTCACCCCTCCACTTT. Amino acid sequence: CAWRGGFRSPLHF.

The genes are TRBV10-2 and TRBJ2-7; possible D gene TRBD2, 6 bases. Germline V gene lookup returns CDR1 WSHSY and CDR2 SAAADI. The CDR3 has 12 amino acids. Trimming removed 7 bases at V and 4 bases at J, with 11 bases between. CDR3 coding DNA: TGCGCCAGCAACGGGGGTGGTTACGAGCAGTACTTC. As protein: CASNGGGYEQYF.

The chain joins TRBV27 to TRBJ1-2, with 7 bases fitting TRBD1. V was clipped by 0 bases and J by 1 base; unmatched bases: 11. This CDR3 spans 18 amino acids. Germline loops: CDR1 MNHEY, CDR2 SMNVEV (reference sequence). DNA for the CDR3: TGTGCCAGCAGTTTATCGCCGTCAGGGGGGCGTATTAACTATGGCTACACCTTC. Translated: CASSLSPSGGRINYGYTF.

The J gene is TRBJ1-1, the V gene TRBV20-1, with 8 positions matching TRBD1. Losses at the gene ends were 5 bases for V and 11 bases for J; bases not matched to a gene: 4. Germline V lookup: CDR1 DFQATT, CDR2 SNEGSKA (reference sequence). The CDR3 sequence is 10 residues long. The CDR3 DNA reads TGCAGTGCTGGACAGGGTGTCGCTTTCTTT. This encodes CSAGQGVAFF.

The gene calls are TRBV5-4 and TRBJ2-3; possibly TRBD2 for D (5 bases). The CDR3 has 16 amino acids. CDR1 is SGHNT and CDR2 is YYREEE in the germline V gene (reference sequence). Trimming left V 1 base short and J 0 bases short, with 12 bases between. The CDR3 region is CASSLNGDSSTDTQYF. CDR3 sequence (DNA): TGTGCCAGCAGCTTGAACGGGGATTCTAGCACAGATACGCAGTATTTT.

CDR3 residues: CASSIPPASGGADFKFF. CDR3 bases: TGTGCCAGTAGTATTCCGCCCGCTAGCGGGGGGGCCGATTTTAAGTTCTTC. The V gene is TRBV19, the J gene TRBJ2-1, with 12 nucleotides matching TRBD2. Germline assignment: CDR1 LNHDA and CDR2 SQIVND (reference sequence). This CDR3 comprises 17 residues. After removal of 3 bases from V and 14 bases from J, the junction contained 17 bases not matched to a gene.

The chain has TRBV2 and TRBJ1-1; D may be TRBD1 (6 bases). Germline-derived CDR1 and CDR2 are SNHLY and FYNNEI. V lost 6 bases, J lost 0 bases, and 17 bases lay in between. This CDR3 contains 16 residues. The CDR3 here is CASSNTGQGMNTEAFF. CDR3 bases: TGTGCCAGCAGCAATACCGGGCAGGGGATGAACACTGAAGCTTTCTTT.

The V and J genes are TRBV4-1 and TRBJ2-2; D not certain. This CDR3 has 18 amino acids. Trimming pared 1 base from V and 0 bases from J, leaving 15 bases between. CDR1 and CDR2 (germline): MGHRA, YSYEKL. CDR3 sequence: CASSQGLIWRTNTGELFF. The CDR3 bases are TGCGCCAGCAGCCAAGGATTAATTTGGCGGACGAACACCGGGGAGCTGTTTTTT.

The chain joins TRBV19 to TRBJ1-2; 11 bases match TRBD1. J lost 4 bases, V lost 7 bases, and 11 bases had no gene match. Per the germline V gene, CDR1 is LNHDA and CDR2 is SQIVND (reference sequence). This CDR3 comprises 16 residues. Written as DNA, the CDR3 is TGTGCCAGTACCGGGACAGGGGGACCGTTAGGCTATGGCTACACCTTC. Its protein is CASTGTGGPLGYGYTF.

The CDR3 spells CASSPGTGAAEQYF. DNA for the CDR3: TGTGCCAGCAGCCCCGGGACAGGGGCCGCCGAGCAGTACTTC. The chain links TRBV7-3 to TRBJ2-7, with 10 bases fitting TRBD1. CDR3 length equals 14 residues. The junction had 7 bases not matched to a gene; V was cut back by 5 bases and J by 6 bases. Germline V gene data show CDR1 as SGHTA and CDR2 as FQGTGA.

The V and J genes are TRBV2 and TRBJ2-7; 8 nucleotides match TRBD1. The germline V gene encodes CDR1 SNHLY and CDR2 FYNNEI. The CDR3 spans 15 residues. The J segment lost 3 bases and the V segment lost 3 bases, leaving 7 bases of the junction unmatched. Written as DNA, the CDR3 is TGTGCCAGCAGTGAGATCGGGACAGGAGACTACGAGCAGTACTTC. It translates to CASSEIGTGDYEQYF.

The chain recombines TRBV4-2 with TRBJ2-5; 10 bases map to TRBD2. The trim removed 1 base at V and 4 bases at J, leaving 15 bases unmatched. The CDR3 loop spans 19 amino acids. From germline, CDR1 is LGHNA and CDR2 YNFKEQ. CDR3 amino acids: CASSQGWGSSGRALETQYF. The CDR3 region has the DNA TGTGCCAGCAGCCAAGGGTGGGGCTCAAGCGGGAGGGCCTTAGAGACCCAGTACTTC.

The chain links TRBV21-1 to TRBJ1-2. TRBV21-1 is a pseudogene locus. CDR3 length: 16 residues. This CDR3 is CASTKALDPGGYGYTF. The CDR3 nucleotides are TGTGCCAGCACCAAAGCTTTAGACCCGGGCGGGTATGGCTACACCTTC.

A single count supports this clone. The V gene is TRBV2, the J gene TRBJ1-1; D may be TRBD1 (6 bases). This CDR3 region has 14 residues. Germline-derived CDR1 and CDR2 are SNHLY and FYNNEI. V lost 4 bases, J lost 1 base, and 10 bases lay in between. The CDR3 bases are TGTGCCAGCAGTGGTTCAGGGGCGAACACTGAAGCTTTCTTT. Encoded protein: CASSGSGANTEAFF.

The chain is built from TRBV28 and TRBJ1-2, with TRBD1 matching 7 bases. V gave up 7 bases and J gave up 7 bases; unmatched junction bases: 9. The CDR3 consists of 13 residues. CDR1 and CDR2 (germline): MDHEN, SYDVKM. DNA of the CDR3: TGTGCCAGCACAAGACAGGGAAGGCTTGGCTACACCTTC. It codes for CASTRQGRLGYTF.

The chain is built from TRBV4-1 and TRBJ1-1; D gene unclear. CDR3 length: 15 amino acids. From germline, CDR1 is MGHRA and CDR2 YSYEKL. V lost 1 base to trimming and J lost 0 bases, with 9 bases between them. CDR3: CASSQGQILNTEAFF. The CDR3 DNA follows: TGCGCCAGCAGCCAAGGGCAGATTCTGAACACTGAAGCTTTCTTT.

As for this clone: Different DNA sequences within this sample yield the same CDR3. The chain uses TRBV19 and TRBJ2-7; the D gene is possibly TRBD2 (6 bases). CDR1 is LNHDA and CDR2 is SQIVND in the germline V gene (reference sequence). Trimming removed 5 bases at V and 2 bases at J, with 7 bases between. This CDR3 has 12 amino acids. CDR3 sequence (DNA): TGTGCCAGTAGTGGCGGGGCCTACGAGCAGTACTTC. Its translation: CASSGGAYEQYF.